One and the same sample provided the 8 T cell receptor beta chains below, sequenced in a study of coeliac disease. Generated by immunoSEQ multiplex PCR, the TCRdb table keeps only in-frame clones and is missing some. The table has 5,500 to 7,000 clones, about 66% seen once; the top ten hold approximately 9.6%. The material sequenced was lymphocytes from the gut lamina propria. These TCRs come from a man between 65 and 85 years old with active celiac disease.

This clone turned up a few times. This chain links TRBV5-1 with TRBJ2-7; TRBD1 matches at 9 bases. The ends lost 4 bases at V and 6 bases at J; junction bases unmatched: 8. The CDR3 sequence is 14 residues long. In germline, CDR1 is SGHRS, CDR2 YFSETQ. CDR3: CASSETTGGGEQYF. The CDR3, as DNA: TGCGCCAGCAGCGAAACGACAGGGGGGGGCGAGCAGTACTTC.

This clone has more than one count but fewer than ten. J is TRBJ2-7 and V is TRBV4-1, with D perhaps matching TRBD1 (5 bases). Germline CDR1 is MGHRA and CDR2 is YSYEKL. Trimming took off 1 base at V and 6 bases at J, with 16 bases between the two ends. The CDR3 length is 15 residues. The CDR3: CASSQGQGYSGEQYF. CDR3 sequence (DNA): TGCGCCAGCAGCCAAGGCCAGGGATATTCGGGCGAGCAGTACTTC.

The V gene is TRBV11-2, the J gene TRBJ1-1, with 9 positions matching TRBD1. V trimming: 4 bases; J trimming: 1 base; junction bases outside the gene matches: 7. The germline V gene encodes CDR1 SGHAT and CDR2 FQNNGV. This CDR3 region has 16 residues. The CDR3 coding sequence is TGTGCCAGCAGCTCGTCACAGGGGGCGGGGAACACTGAAGCTTTCTTT. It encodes CASSSSQGAGNTEAFF.

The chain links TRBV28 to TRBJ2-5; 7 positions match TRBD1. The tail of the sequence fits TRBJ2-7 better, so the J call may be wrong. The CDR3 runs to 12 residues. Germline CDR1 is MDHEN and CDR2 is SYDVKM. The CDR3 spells CASSRQGVEQYF. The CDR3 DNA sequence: TGTGCCAGCAGCAGACAGGGAGTCGAGCAGTACTTC.

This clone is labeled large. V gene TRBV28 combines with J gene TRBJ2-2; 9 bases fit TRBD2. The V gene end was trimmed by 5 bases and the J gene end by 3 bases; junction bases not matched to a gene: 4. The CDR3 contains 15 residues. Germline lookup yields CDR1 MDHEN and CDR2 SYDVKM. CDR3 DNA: TGTGCCAGCAGTCTTAGCGGGAGTTACACCGGGGAGCTGTTTTTT. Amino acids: CASSLSGSYTGELFF.

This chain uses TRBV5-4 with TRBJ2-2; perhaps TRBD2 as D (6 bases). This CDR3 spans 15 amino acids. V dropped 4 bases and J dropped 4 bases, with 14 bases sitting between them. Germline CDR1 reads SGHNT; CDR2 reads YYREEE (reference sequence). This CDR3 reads CASSVGGPVTGELFF. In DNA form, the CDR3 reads TGTGCCAGCAGCGTTGGAGGGCCGGTCACCGGGGAGCTGTTTTTT.

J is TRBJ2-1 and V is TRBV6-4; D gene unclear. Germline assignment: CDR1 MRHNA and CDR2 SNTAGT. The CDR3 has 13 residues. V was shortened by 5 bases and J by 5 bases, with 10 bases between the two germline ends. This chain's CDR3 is CASSSQVHNEQFF. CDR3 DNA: TGTGCCAGCAGTTCCCAGGTTCACAATGAGCAGTTCTTC.

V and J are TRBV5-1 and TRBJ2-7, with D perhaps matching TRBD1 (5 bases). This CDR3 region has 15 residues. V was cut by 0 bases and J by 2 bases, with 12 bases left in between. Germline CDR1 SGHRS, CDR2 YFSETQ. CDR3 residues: CASSLETGRAYEQYF. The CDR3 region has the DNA TGCGCCAGCAGCTTGGAAACTGGCAGGGCCTACGAGCAGTACTTC.